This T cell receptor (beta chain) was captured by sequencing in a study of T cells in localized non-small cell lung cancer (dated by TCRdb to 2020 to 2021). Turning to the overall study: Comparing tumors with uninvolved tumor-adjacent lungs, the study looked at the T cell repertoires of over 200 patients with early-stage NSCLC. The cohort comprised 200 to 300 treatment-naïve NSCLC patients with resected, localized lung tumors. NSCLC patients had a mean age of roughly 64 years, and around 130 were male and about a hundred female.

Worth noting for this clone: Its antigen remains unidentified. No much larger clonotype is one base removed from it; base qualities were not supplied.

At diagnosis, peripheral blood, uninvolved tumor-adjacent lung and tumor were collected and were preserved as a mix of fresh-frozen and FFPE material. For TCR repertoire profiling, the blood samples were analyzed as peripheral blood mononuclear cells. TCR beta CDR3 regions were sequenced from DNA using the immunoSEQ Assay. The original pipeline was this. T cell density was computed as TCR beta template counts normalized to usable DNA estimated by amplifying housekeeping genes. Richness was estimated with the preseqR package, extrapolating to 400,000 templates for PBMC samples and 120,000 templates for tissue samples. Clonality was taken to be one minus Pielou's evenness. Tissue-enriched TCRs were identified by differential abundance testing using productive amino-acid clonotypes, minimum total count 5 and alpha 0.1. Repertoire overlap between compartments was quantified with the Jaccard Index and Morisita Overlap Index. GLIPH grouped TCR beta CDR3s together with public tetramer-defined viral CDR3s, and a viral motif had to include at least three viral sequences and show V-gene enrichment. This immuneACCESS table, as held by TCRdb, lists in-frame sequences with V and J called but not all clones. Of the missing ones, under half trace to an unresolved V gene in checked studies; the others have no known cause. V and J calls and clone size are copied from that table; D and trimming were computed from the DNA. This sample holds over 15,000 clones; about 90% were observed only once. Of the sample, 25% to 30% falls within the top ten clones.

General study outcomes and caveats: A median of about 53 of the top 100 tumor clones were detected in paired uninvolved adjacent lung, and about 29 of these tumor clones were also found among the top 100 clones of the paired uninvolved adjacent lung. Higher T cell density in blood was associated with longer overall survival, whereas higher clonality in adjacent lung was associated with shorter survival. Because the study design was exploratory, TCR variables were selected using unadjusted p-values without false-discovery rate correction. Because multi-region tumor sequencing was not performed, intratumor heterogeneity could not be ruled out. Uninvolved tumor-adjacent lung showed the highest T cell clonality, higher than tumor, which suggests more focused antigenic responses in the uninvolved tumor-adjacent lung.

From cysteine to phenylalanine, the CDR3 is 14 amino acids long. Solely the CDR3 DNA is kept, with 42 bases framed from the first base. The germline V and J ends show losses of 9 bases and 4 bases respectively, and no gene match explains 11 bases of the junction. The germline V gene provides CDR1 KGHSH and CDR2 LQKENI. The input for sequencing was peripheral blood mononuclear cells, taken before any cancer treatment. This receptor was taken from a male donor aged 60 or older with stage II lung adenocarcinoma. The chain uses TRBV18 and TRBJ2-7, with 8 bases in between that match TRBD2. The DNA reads TGTGCCAGGTCCGGGGGGGATGGGCTTTACGAGCAGTACTTC. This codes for CARSGGDGLYEQYF.